Listed below are T cell receptor beta chains from one sample, sequenced in a study of T cell responses to AZD1222 COVID-19 vaccine. Sequencing used immunoSEQ multiplex PCR; TCRdb keeps in-frame clones, though not all of them. Among 130,000 or so clones listed, 70% to 90% were seen once. Specimen: peripheral blood, collected on day 0 of AZD1222 vaccination. The receptors stem from an adult in good health. The CDR3 runs from the conserved cysteine through the conserved F or W. Each record gives: D gene, CDR3 length, V gene, clone size, J gene, CDR3 DNA, CDR3 protein. The D gene is left open where the match is weak. Clone sizes are given selectively: once, few, many, or a class where the clone is expanded.

d_call: NA; cdr3_length: 13; v_call: TRBV12-3/TRBV12-4; clone_size: few; j_call: TRBJ2-7; cdr3_nt: TGTGCCAGCAGTAGGGACGGTGCCTACGAGCAGTACTTC; cdr3_aa: CASSRDGAYEQYF
d_call: NA; cdr3_length: 16; v_call: TRBV18; clone_size: NA; j_call: TRBJ1-5; cdr3_nt: TGTGCCAGCTCACTTTCGCCGGACAGCTACAATCAGCCCCAGCATTTT; cdr3_aa: CASSLSPDSYNQPQHF
d_call: NA; cdr3_length: 19; v_call: TRBV18; clone_size: NA; j_call: TRBJ1-3; cdr3_nt: TGTGCCAGCTCCCCTCTTTCTTACGGACAGCCTGACTCTGGAAACACCATATATTTT; cdr3_aa: CASSPLSYGQPDSGNTIYF
d_call: TRBD2; cdr3_length: 17; v_call: TRBV10-2; clone_size: NA; j_call: TRBJ2-1; cdr3_nt: TGCGCCAGCAGTGACCGACTAGCGGGTCCTCCCGGTGATGAGCAGTTCTTC; cdr3_aa: CASSDRLAGPPGDEQFF
d_call: TRBD2; cdr3_length: 17; v_call: TRBV9; clone_size: NA; j_call: TRBJ2-1; cdr3_nt: TGTGCCAGCAGCGTAGAAGGACGGGAGGGCTCCTACAATGAGCAGTTCTTC; cdr3_aa: CASSVEGREGSYNEQFF
d_call: NA; cdr3_length: 15; v_call: TRBV9; clone_size: NA; j_call: TRBJ1-4; cdr3_nt: TGTGCCAGCAGCGTGCAAGGGGGAACTAATGAAAAACTGTTTTTT; cdr3_aa: CASSVQGGTNEKLFF
d_call: TRBD1; cdr3_length: 14; v_call: TRBV6-5; clone_size: few; j_call: TRBJ1-5; cdr3_nt: TGTGCCAGCAAATTTCAACAGGGGCGCGGGCCCCAGCATTTT; cdr3_aa: CASKFQQGRGPQHF
d_call: NA; cdr3_length: 16; v_call: TRBV5-1; clone_size: NA; j_call: TRBJ2-5; cdr3_nt: TGCGCCAGCAGCTCCGACCTGACTAGTCTGGGAGAGACCCAGTACTTC; cdr3_aa: CASSSDLTSLGETQYF
d_call: NA; cdr3_length: 14; v_call: TRBV5-6; clone_size: NA; j_call: TRBJ1-1; cdr3_nt: TGTGCCAGCAGCCCATACTATATAAGCACTGAAGCTTTCTTT; cdr3_aa: CASSPYYISTEAFF
d_call: TRBD1; cdr3_length: 15; v_call: TRBV5-6; clone_size: NA; j_call: TRBJ2-7; cdr3_nt: TGTGCCAGCAGATTACCGGGACAGGGATTTTACGAGCAGTACTTC; cdr3_aa: CASRLPGQGFYEQYF
d_call: NA; cdr3_length: 16; v_call: TRBV7-9; clone_size: few; j_call: TRBJ1-5; cdr3_nt: TGTGCCAGCCCGAAAGGAATCGGGACCCGGGGGACGCCCCAGCATTTT; cdr3_aa: CASPKGIGTRGTPQHF
d_call: NA; cdr3_length: 13; v_call: TRBV6-5; clone_size: NA; j_call: TRBJ2-3; cdr3_nt: TGTGCCAGCAGTTCCACAGGGCCAGATACGCAGTATTTT; cdr3_aa: CASSSTGPDTQYF
d_call: NA; cdr3_length: 18; v_call: TRBV3-1/TRBV3-2; clone_size: once; j_call: TRBJ1-4; cdr3_nt: TGTGCCAGCAGCCAAGATCATGGCAGGATTGCAACTAATGAAAAACTGTTTTTT; cdr3_aa: CASSQDHGRIATNEKLFF
d_call: NA; cdr3_length: 16; v_call: TRBV6-5; clone_size: NA; j_call: TRBJ1-2; cdr3_nt: TGTGCCAGCAGTTACTCATCAGCGAAGGGAGACTATGGCTACACCTTC; cdr3_aa: CASSYSSAKGDYGYTF
d_call: NA; cdr3_length: 11; v_call: TRBV20-1; clone_size: once; j_call: TRBJ1-1; cdr3_nt: TGCAGTGCTAGAGAGGCCATCGAGGCTTTCTTT; cdr3_aa: CSAREAIEAFF
d_call: NA; cdr3_length: 13; v_call: TRBV12-3/TRBV12-4; clone_size: NA; j_call: TRBJ2-1; cdr3_nt: TGTGCCAGCAGTTTAGGACAGAGCAATGAGCAGTTCTTC; cdr3_aa: CASSLGQSNEQFF
d_call: NA; cdr3_length: 13; v_call: TRBV28; clone_size: NA; j_call: TRBJ1-4; cdr3_nt: TGTGCCAGCAGTTTCCACGCTAATGAAAAACTGTTTTTT; cdr3_aa: CASSFHANEKLFF
d_call: NA; cdr3_length: 15; v_call: TRBV13; clone_size: NA; j_call: TRBJ1-4; cdr3_nt: TGTGCCAGCAGCTCACGACAGCGGCCTAATGAAAAACTGTTTTTT; cdr3_aa: CASSSRQRPNEKLFF
d_call: NA; cdr3_length: 12; v_call: TRBV7-9; clone_size: NA; j_call: TRBJ1-2; cdr3_nt: TGTGCCAGCAGCCCGGGAAGGGATGGCTACACCTTC; cdr3_aa: CASSPGRDGYTF
d_call: NA; cdr3_length: 15; v_call: TRBV5-1; clone_size: NA; j_call: TRBJ2-2; cdr3_nt: TGCGCCAGCAGAAGGACAACTCCTAACACCGGGGAGCTGTTTTTT; cdr3_aa: CASRRTTPNTGELFF
d_call: TRBD2; cdr3_length: 15; v_call: TRBV5-1; clone_size: NA; j_call: TRBJ2-3; cdr3_nt: TGCGCCAGCAGCTTCGAGACTAGCGGGACAGGAGATCAGTATTTT; cdr3_aa: CASSFETSGTGDQYF
d_call: NA; cdr3_length: 13; v_call: TRBV6-5; clone_size: NA; j_call: TRBJ2-2; cdr3_nt: TGTGCCAGCAGGACAGGGAGGACCGGGGAGCTGTTTTTT; cdr3_aa: CASRTGRTGELFF
d_call: NA; cdr3_length: 15; v_call: TRBV28; clone_size: NA; j_call: TRBJ2-2; cdr3_nt: TGTGCCAGCAGTGAGGATTCAGAGAACACCGGGGAGCTGTTTTTT; cdr3_aa: CASSEDSENTGELFF
d_call: NA; cdr3_length: 13; v_call: TRBV7-9; clone_size: NA; j_call: TRBJ1-1; cdr3_nt: TGTGCCAGCAGTCGGACAGCGAACACTGAAGCTTTCTTT; cdr3_aa: CASSRTANTEAFF
d_call: TRBD1; cdr3_length: 17; v_call: TRBV5-1; clone_size: NA; j_call: TRBJ1-1; cdr3_nt: TGCGCCAGCAGCTCGGTGGGACAGTTGAGCTTAAACACTGAAGCTTTCTTT; cdr3_aa: CASSSVGQLSLNTEAFF
d_call: NA; cdr3_length: 16; v_call: TRBV4-3; clone_size: NA; j_call: TRBJ2-4; cdr3_nt: TGCGCCAGCAGCCAATGGCTCAAAGGGGCCAAAAACATTCAGTACTTC; cdr3_aa: CASSQWLKGAKNIQYF
d_call: NA; cdr3_length: 15; v_call: TRBV5-1; clone_size: few; j_call: TRBJ1-6; cdr3_nt: TGCGCCAGCAGCCTATACGCGGGGGGAGGTTCACCCCTCCACTTT; cdr3_aa: CASSLYAGGGSPLHF
d_call: NA; cdr3_length: 13; v_call: TRBV19; clone_size: NA; j_call: TRBJ1-1; cdr3_nt: TGTGCCAGTAGTATAGCCAGGAACACTGAAGCTTTCTTT; cdr3_aa: CASSIARNTEAFF
d_call: NA; cdr3_length: 15; v_call: TRBV5-8; clone_size: NA; j_call: TRBJ2-7; cdr3_nt: TGTGCCAGCAGCTCGTCTGACAGGCCTCCCTACGAGCAGTACTTC; cdr3_aa: CASSSSDRPPYEQYF
d_call: NA; cdr3_length: 16; v_call: TRBV10-2; clone_size: NA; j_call: TRBJ1-3; cdr3_nt: TGCGCCAGCAGTGAACAATCTCCGCAGGCGGGAAACACCATATATTTT; cdr3_aa: CASSEQSPQAGNTIYF
d_call: NA; cdr3_length: 14; v_call: TRBV4-2; clone_size: NA; j_call: TRBJ1-1; cdr3_nt: TGTGCCAGCAGCAGCGAGACGGGGGTAACTGAAGCTTTCTTT; cdr3_aa: CASSSETGVTEAFF
d_call: NA; cdr3_length: 16; v_call: TRBV19; clone_size: NA; j_call: TRBJ2-5; cdr3_nt: TGTGCCAGTAGTTTGCTCGGGCCCGGCCACCAAGAGACCCAGTACTTC; cdr3_aa: CASSLLGPGHQETQYF
d_call: NA; cdr3_length: 14; v_call: TRBV12-5; clone_size: NA; j_call: TRBJ1-1; cdr3_nt: TGTGCTAGTGGTTTTCTTGGGGGGGGGACTGAAGCTTTCTTT; cdr3_aa: CASGFLGGGTEAFF
d_call: NA; cdr3_length: 14; v_call: TRBV14; clone_size: once; j_call: TRBJ1-1; cdr3_nt: TGTGCCAGCAGCCACTTAGGGGTGAACACTGAAGCTTTCTTT; cdr3_aa: CASSHLGVNTEAFF
d_call: NA; cdr3_length: 14; v_call: TRBV19; clone_size: NA; j_call: TRBJ1-5; cdr3_nt: TGTGCCAGTAGTATGAGACAGGAATATCAGCCCCAGCATTTT; cdr3_aa: CASSMRQEYQPQHF
d_call: NA; cdr3_length: 17; v_call: TRBV3-1/TRBV3-2; clone_size: NA; j_call: TRBJ2-1; cdr3_nt: TGTGCCAGCAGCCCCGTGCTCAAGCCGACATCCTACAATGAGCAGTTCTTC; cdr3_aa: CASSPVLKPTSYNEQFF
d_call: NA; cdr3_length: 19; v_call: TRBV7-3; clone_size: NA; j_call: TRBJ1-6; cdr3_nt: TGTGCCAGCATCCTTACGGGTGGTGGGGGAGAGGGGAATAATTCACCCCTCCACTTT; cdr3_aa: CASILTGGGGEGNNSPLHF
d_call: NA; cdr3_length: 14; v_call: TRBV27; clone_size: NA; j_call: TRBJ1-6; cdr3_nt: TGTGCCGCTAAAGGACACAGGGATAATTCACCCCTCCACTTT; cdr3_aa: CAAKGHRDNSPLHF
d_call: TRBD1; cdr3_length: 16; v_call: TRBV5-1; clone_size: NA; j_call: TRBJ1-2; cdr3_nt: TGCGCCAGCAGCATCGGACAGGGCGGGAGTGGCTATGGCTACACCTTC; cdr3_aa: CASSIGQGGSGYGYTF
d_call: NA; cdr3_length: 13; v_call: TRBV12-3/TRBV12-4; clone_size: NA; j_call: TRBJ1-1; cdr3_nt: TGTGCCAGCAGACGGGACGGGCACACTGAAGCTTTCTTT; cdr3_aa: CASRRDGHTEAFF
d_call: TRBD1; cdr3_length: 14; v_call: TRBV19; clone_size: NA; j_call: TRBJ1-6; cdr3_nt: TGTGCCAGTAGTCCGACAGGGACGACATCACCCCTCCACTTT; cdr3_aa: CASSPTGTTSPLHF
d_call: TRBD1; cdr3_length: 15; v_call: TRBV4-3; clone_size: NA; j_call: TRBJ1-4; cdr3_nt: TGCGCCAGCAGCCAAACGGGACAGGGGTTTGGAAAACTGTTTTTT; cdr3_aa: CASSQTGQGFGKLFF
d_call: NA; cdr3_length: 14; v_call: TRBV5-1; clone_size: NA; j_call: TRBJ1-1; cdr3_nt: TGCGCCAGCAGCTTGATCCAGGAAGACACTGAAGCTTTCTTT; cdr3_aa: CASSLIQEDTEAFF
d_call: NA; cdr3_length: 15; v_call: TRBV28; clone_size: NA; j_call: TRBJ1-6; cdr3_nt: TGTGCCAGCACCGCGGACCCCGGCTCAAGCTCACCCCTCCACTTT; cdr3_aa: CASTADPGSSSPLHF
d_call: TRBD2; cdr3_length: 16; v_call: TRBV5-4; clone_size: NA; j_call: TRBJ2-2; cdr3_nt: TGTGCCAGCAGCTTGCTCCGCGGGGGGGACACCGGGGAGCTGTTTTTT; cdr3_aa: CASSLLRGGDTGELFF
d_call: NA; cdr3_length: 13; v_call: TRBV12-3/TRBV12-4; clone_size: NA; j_call: TRBJ1-2; cdr3_nt: TGTGCCAGCAGTCCCCTCCTGTTTGGTGGCTACACCTTC; cdr3_aa: CASSPLLFGGYTF
d_call: TRBD1; cdr3_length: 15; v_call: TRBV7-9; clone_size: NA; j_call: TRBJ2-7; cdr3_nt: TGTGCCAGCAGCTCCGGGACAGGGGAATTGTGGGAGCAGTACTTC; cdr3_aa: CASSSGTGELWEQYF
d_call: TRBD1; cdr3_length: 16; v_call: TRBV5-1; clone_size: NA; j_call: TRBJ1-1; cdr3_nt: TGCGCCAGCAGCTTGGCCCCAACAGGGGGGCGCACTGAAGCTTTCTTT; cdr3_aa: CASSLAPTGGRTEAFF
d_call: NA; cdr3_length: 14; v_call: TRBV2; clone_size: few; j_call: TRBJ1-4; cdr3_nt: TGTGCCAGCAGTGAAACAGAAAGTAATGAAAAACTGTTTTTT; cdr3_aa: CASSETESNEKLFF
d_call: NA; cdr3_length: 16; v_call: TRBV3-1/TRBV3-2; clone_size: NA; j_call: TRBJ2-5; cdr3_nt: TGTGCCAGCAGCCAAGTCGTCACTAACCTTCGGGAGACCCAGTACTTC; cdr3_aa: CASSQVVTNLRETQYF
d_call: NA; cdr3_length: 14; v_call: TRBV6-5; clone_size: NA; j_call: TRBJ1-1; cdr3_nt: TGTGCCAGCAGCCTCGGACTCTTGAACACTGAAGCTTTCTTT; cdr3_aa: CASSLGLLNTEAFF
d_call: TRBD1; cdr3_length: 13; v_call: TRBV28; clone_size: NA; j_call: TRBJ1-6; cdr3_nt: TGTGCCAGCAGTAAGACAGGGAATTCACCCCTCCACTTT; cdr3_aa: CASSKTGNSPLHF
d_call: NA; cdr3_length: 15; v_call: TRBV3-1/TRBV3-2; clone_size: NA; j_call: TRBJ2-1; cdr3_nt: TGTGCCAGCAGCCTCCTTGGGCAAGGATATGGTGAGCAGTTCTTC; cdr3_aa: CASSLLGQGYGEQFF
d_call: NA; cdr3_length: 13; v_call: TRBV27; clone_size: NA; j_call: TRBJ1-5; cdr3_nt: TGTGCCAGCAGTTTCCGAGGGAATCAGCCCCAGCATTTT; cdr3_aa: CASSFRGNQPQHF
d_call: NA; cdr3_length: 14; v_call: TRBV28; clone_size: NA; j_call: TRBJ1-2; cdr3_nt: TGTGCCAGCAGTTCTCAGGAGACGTTGCTTGGCTACACCTTC; cdr3_aa: CASSSQETLLGYTF